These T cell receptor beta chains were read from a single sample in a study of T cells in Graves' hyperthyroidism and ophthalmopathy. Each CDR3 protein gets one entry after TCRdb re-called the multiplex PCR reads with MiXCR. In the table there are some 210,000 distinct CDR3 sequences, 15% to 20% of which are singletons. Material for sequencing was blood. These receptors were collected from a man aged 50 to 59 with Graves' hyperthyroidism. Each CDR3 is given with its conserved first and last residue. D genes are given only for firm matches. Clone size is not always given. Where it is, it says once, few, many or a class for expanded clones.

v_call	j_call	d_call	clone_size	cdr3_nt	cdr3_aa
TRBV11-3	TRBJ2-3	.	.	TGTGCCAGCAGCCCCAAGGGGGTTAGCACAGATACGCAGTATTTT	CASSPKGVSTDTQYF
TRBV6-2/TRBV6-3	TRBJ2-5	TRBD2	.	TGTGCCAGCAGCCCTCTAGCGGGAGGGCCCCGGCAAGAGACCCAGTACTTC	CASSPLAGGPRQETQYF
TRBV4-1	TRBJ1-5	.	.	TGCGCCAGCAGCCCCAAAGAAATCAGCAATCAGCCCCAGCATTTT	CASSPKEISNQPQHF
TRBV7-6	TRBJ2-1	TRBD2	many	TGTGCCAGCAGCTTCCTAGCGGGAGCGGAGGCTGAGCAGTTCTTC	CASSFLAGAEAEQFF
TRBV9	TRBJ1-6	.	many	TGTGCCAGCAGCGTTGGTCCAATGATACTCTTTTCACCCCTCCACTTT	CASSVGPMILFSPLHF
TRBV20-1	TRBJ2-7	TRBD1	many	TGCAGTGCTAGGGGACAGGGCGATGCCTACGAGCAGTACTTC	CSARGQGDAYEQYF
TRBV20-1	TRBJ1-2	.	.	TGCAGTGCTCCCCGACAGGATACGAATGGCTACACCTTC	CSAPRQDTNGYTF
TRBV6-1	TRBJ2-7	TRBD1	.	TGTGCCAGCAGCTCAACAGGGGGAGTCCACGAGCAGTACTTC	CASSSTGGVHEQYF
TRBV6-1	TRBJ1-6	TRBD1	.	TGTGCCAGCGGGGGACAGATACATGCACCCCTCCACTTT	CASGGQIHAPLHF
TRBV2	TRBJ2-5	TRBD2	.	TGTGCCAGCAGTGGATTAGCGGGAGGGCGGCAAGAGACCCAGTACTTC	CASSGLAGGRQETQYF
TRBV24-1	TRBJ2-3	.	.	TGTGCCACCAGTAGGGGTTGGGACACAGATACGCAGTATTTT	CATSRGWDTDTQYF
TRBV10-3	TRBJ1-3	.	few	TGTGCCATCAGTGACTCAAATCGGCCTGGAAACACCATATATTTT	CAISDSNRPGNTIYF
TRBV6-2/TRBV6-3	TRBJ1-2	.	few	TGTGCCAGTCCACGGGGGTACGGCTATGGCTACACCTTC	CASPRGYGYGYTF
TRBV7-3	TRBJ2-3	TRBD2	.	TGTGCCAGCAGCGGTTCTAGCGGGAGGGTAGTTAGCACAGATACGCAGTATTTT	CASSGSSGRVVSTDTQYF
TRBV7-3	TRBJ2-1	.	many	TGTGCCAGCAGCTTAACGGGGGGGCTAGTTTACAATGAGCAGTTCTTC	CASSLTGGLVYNEQFF
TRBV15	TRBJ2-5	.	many	TGTGCCACCAGCAGAGATAGAGGCAGGGGCCAAGAGACCCAGTACTTC	CATSRDRGRGQETQYF
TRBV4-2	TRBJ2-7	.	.	TGTGCCAGCAGCCAAGATCGAGATAGCGACTACGAGCAGTACTTC	CASSQDRDSDYEQYF
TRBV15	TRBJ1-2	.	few	TGTGCCACCAGCAGAGACAGAGCTAACTATGGCTACACCTTC	CATSRDRANYGYTF
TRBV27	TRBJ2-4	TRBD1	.	TGTGCCAGCAGTTCATGGGACAGTTACCTAGCCAAAAACATTCAGTACTTC	CASSSWDSYLAKNIQYF
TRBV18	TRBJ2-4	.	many	TGTGCCAGCTCAGGGGTAGCCAAAAACATTCAGTACTTC	CASSGVAKNIQYF
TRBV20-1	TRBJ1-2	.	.	TGCAGTGCTAGAGATCAAGTTAACTATGGCTACACCTTC	CSARDQVNYGYTF
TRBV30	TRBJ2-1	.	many	TGTGCCTGGAGTGTAGGTGCTGAGCAGTTCTTC	CAWSVGAEQFF
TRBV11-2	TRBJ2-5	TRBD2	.	TGTGCCAGCAGCTTTAGCGGGATTCTAGAGACCCAGTACTTC	CASSFSGILETQYF
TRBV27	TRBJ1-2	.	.	TGTGCCAGCAGCCAAGGAGGCAGGGCCATCAATGGCTACACCTTC	CASSQGGRAINGYTF
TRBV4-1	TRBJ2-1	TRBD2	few	TGCGCCAGCAGCCAAGATTCGGGTATCGGACTAGTATCCTACAATGAGCAGTTCTTC	CASSQDSGIGLVSYNEQFF
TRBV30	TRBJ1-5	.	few	TGTGCCTGGAGTGCCAGCTTTTACCAGCCCCAGCATTTT	CAWSASFYQPQHF
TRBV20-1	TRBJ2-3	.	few	TGCAGTGGCTTCGCCCCCTCAGGGCCAGATACGCAGTATTTT	CSGFAPSGPDTQYF
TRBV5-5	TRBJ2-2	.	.	TGTGCCAGCAGCGTCGGGTGGGAGCTGTTTTTT	CASSVGWELFF
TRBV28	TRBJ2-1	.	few	TGTGCCAGCACCCACGACTACAGGGAACACAATGAGCAGTTCTTC	CASTHDYREHNEQFF
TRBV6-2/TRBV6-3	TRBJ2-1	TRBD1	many	TGTGCCAGCAGTTACCCTAGGACAGGGGTAAACAATGAGCAGTTCTTC	CASSYPRTGVNNEQFF
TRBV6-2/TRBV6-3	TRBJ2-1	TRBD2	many	TGTGCCAGCAGTGGTGGGCGGTCGTTAGCGGGAAAGCAGTTCTTC	CASSGGRSLAGKQFF
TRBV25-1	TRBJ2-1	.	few	TGTGCCAGCACCAACGAGCAGAGCGGGCCTAATGAGCAGTTCTTC	CASTNEQSGPNEQFF
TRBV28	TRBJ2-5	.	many	TGTGCCAGCAGTTTAAGGAGCCGGGGGGCCGTTGGAGAGACCCAGTACTTC	CASSLRSRGAVGETQYF
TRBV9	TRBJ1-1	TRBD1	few	TGTGCCAGCAGCGCATCCACAGGGGGGACTGAAGCTTTCTTT	CASSASTGGTEAFF
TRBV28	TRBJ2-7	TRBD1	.	TGTGCCAGCAGCCTCCGGGACAGGGGGCTCTACGAGCAGTACTTC	CASSLRDRGLYEQYF
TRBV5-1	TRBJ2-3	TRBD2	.	TGCGCCAGCAGCTTGGCTACTAGCGGGAGTATGGCAGATACGCAGTATTTT	CASSLATSGSMADTQYF
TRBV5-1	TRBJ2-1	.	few	TGCGCCAGCAGCTTGGAAGTCCACTACAATGAGCAGTTCTTC	CASSLEVHYNEQFF